The rows below give T cell receptor beta chains drawn from one sample of a study of regulatory T cells in long-lasting Graves disease. TCRdb re-analysed the multiplex PCR reads in MiXCR, keeping a single row per CDR3 protein. Here the sample spans roughly 320,000 distinct CDR3 sequences, over 15% being singletons. Another study also made use of these data, one on T cells in Graves' hyperthyroidism and ophthalmopathy.

The material sequenced was peripheral blood mononuclear cells (PBMCs), taken at new diagnosis, from a patient treated with antithyroid drugs. The receptors were gathered from a middle-aged man with Graves disease. Both conserved end residues are part of each CDR3. A D gene is named only where the DNA matches it firmly. Rows may omit the clone size; those that give it use once, few, many or a size class.

j_call,clone_size,v_call,d_call,cdr3_aa,cdr3_nt
TRBJ2-7,.,TRBV5-1,TRBD2,CASKYSGDSYEQYF,TGCGCCAGCAAGTATAGCGGGGACTCCTACGAGCAGTACTTC
TRBJ1-1,many,TRBV9,.,CASSVDGGLGTEAFF,TGTGCCAGCAGCGTAGATGGGGGACTGGGCACTGAAGCTTTCTTT
TRBJ2-5,many,TRBV20-1,.,CSAGTYGETQYF,TGCAGTGCAGGGACCTACGGGGAGACCCAGTACTTC
TRBJ1-1,many,TRBV4-1,TRBD1,CASSQDDRGEHEAFF,TGCGCCAGCAGCCAAGATGACAGGGGGGAGCATGAAGCTTTCTTT
TRBJ2-7,.,TRBV14,.,CASSQEGPASIYEQYF,TGTGCCAGCAGCCAAGAGGGACCAGCGAGCATCTACGAGCAGTACTTC
TRBJ1-6,.,TRBV18,.,CASSTDSNSPLHF,TGTGCCAGCTCAACCGACAGTAATTCACCCCTCCACTTT
TRBJ1-4,many,TRBV12-3/TRBV12-4,.,CASTTDRANEKLFF,TGTGCCAGCACCACGGACAGAGCTAATGAAAAACTGTTTTTT
TRBJ1-1,many,TRBV4-3,.,CASSQAGEDTEAFF,TGCGCCAGCAGCCAAGCAGGGGAGGACACTGAAGCTTTCTTT
TRBJ1-1,.,TRBV29-1,.,CSVEAAREVTTEAFF,TGCAGCGTTGAAGCTGCCCGGGAAGTAACCACTGAAGCTTTCTTT
TRBJ2-6,many,TRBV28,.,CASSPIIGGANVLTF,TGTGCCAGCAGCCCTATAATTGGGGGGGCCAACGTCCTGACTTTC
TRBJ1-1,many,TRBV7-2,.,CASSLAPPMNTEAFF,TGTGCCAGCAGCTTAGCTCCGCCCATGAACACTGAAGCTTTCTTT
TRBJ1-4,.,TRBV4-1,.,CASSQSFPVINEKLFF,TGCGCCAGCAGCCAAAGCTTTCCAGTGATTAATGAAAAACTGTTTTTT
TRBJ2-5,many,TRBV20-1,.,CSATQLETQYF,TGCAGTGCGACGCAGTTGGAGACCCAGTACTTC
TRBJ2-5,many,TRBV12-3/TRBV12-4,TRBD2,CASSLGRLAGRETQYF,TGTGCCAGCAGTTTAGGCCGACTAGCGGGGAGGGAGACCCAGTACTTC
TRBJ2-5,many,TRBV6-1,TRBD2,CPSSAGASYQETQYF,TGTCCCAGCAGTGCGGGAGCCTCGTACCAAGAGACCCAGTACTTC
TRBJ2-3,many,TRBV29-1,TRBD2,CSVEDRGLAGVTDTQYF,TGCAGCGTTGAAGACAGGGGACTAGCGGGGGTCACAGATACGCAGTATTTT
TRBJ2-2,few,TRBV12-3/TRBV12-4,.,CASTGRSNTGELFF,TGTGCCAGCACGGGCAGATCGAACACCGGGGAGCTGTTTTTT
TRBJ2-3,.,TRBV7-2,.,CASSPRLVSDTQYF,TGTGCCAGCAGCCCAAGACTAGTGTCAGATACGCAGTATTTT
TRBJ2-3,many,TRBV12-3/TRBV12-4,TRBD2,CASINSGGITDTQYF,TGTGCCAGCATTAATAGCGGGGGGATTACAGATACGCAGTATTTT
TRBJ1-1,.,TRBV6-1,.,CASSDWGSIFNMNTEAFF,TGTGCCAGCAGTGACTGGGGGTCAATATTTAACATGAACACTGAAGCTTTCTTT
TRBJ2-5,many,TRBV7-9,TRBD1,CASSLGQGMETQYF,TGTGCCAGCAGCTTAGGACAGGGAATGGAGACCCAGTACTTC
TRBJ2-7,many,TRBV11-1,TRBD1,CASSQQGASDEQYF,TGTGCCAGCAGCCAACAGGGGGCTAGCGACGAGCAGTACTTC
TRBJ2-5,many,TRBV2,.,CASSDLVRETQYF,TGTGCCAGCAGTGACCTAGTACGAGAGACCCAGTACTTC
TRBJ2-5,few,TRBV25-1,.,CASSEYALSETQYF,TGTGCCAGCAGTGAATACGCGTTATCGGAGACCCAGTACTTC
TRBJ1-6,many,TRBV27,.,CASSLFGSRSEFYNSPLHF,TGTGCCAGCAGTTTATTCGGGTCCCGGAGCGAATTTTATAATTCACCCCTCCACTTT
TRBJ1-2,.,TRBV5-5,.,CASGGTNYGYTF,TGTGCCAGCGGGGGAACAAACTATGGCTACACCTTC
TRBJ1-2,few,TRBV12-3/TRBV12-4,.,CASSGSQGRNGYTF,TGTGCCAGCAGCGGATCACAGGGAAGGAATGGCTACACCTTC
TRBJ2-7,many,TRBV7-2,.,CASSFGSYYEQYF,TGTGCCAGCAGCTTTGGCAGCTACTACGAGCAGTACTTC
TRBJ2-3,.,TRBV9,TRBD1,CASSAGQGEADTQYF,TGTGCCAGCAGCGCCGGACAGGGGGAAGCAGATACGCAGTATTTT
TRBJ2-1,.,TRBV28,.,CASRASVRRARNEQFF,TGTGCCAGCAGGGCCTCCGTGCGGAGGGCAAGGAATGAGCAGTTCTTC
TRBJ2-6,many,TRBV10-3,TRBD1,CAISSGTGVSGANVLTF,TGTGCCATCAGTTCCGGGACAGGGGTTTCTGGGGCCAACGTCCTGACTTTC
TRBJ2-1,few,TRBV7-2,.,CASSLTLPTPYNEQFF,TGTGCCAGCAGCTTAACACTTCCTACACCATACAATGAGCAGTTCTTC
TRBJ2-5,many,TRBV2,TRBD1,CASRIGTGGRETQYF,TGTGCCAGCAGGATCGGGACAGGGGGTCGAGAGACCCAGTACTTC
TRBJ1-5,many,TRBV5-5,TRBD1,CASSFGTVFNQPQHF,TGTGCCAGCAGCTTCGGGACAGTTTTCAATCAGCCCCAGCATTTT
TRBJ1-5,many,TRBV5-8,TRBD1,CASSAGQASNQPQHF,TGTGCCAGCAGCGCGGGACAGGCTAGCAATCAGCCCCAGCATTTT
TRBJ2-5,many,TRBV7-6,TRBD2,CASSLFTSGEETQYF,TGTGCCAGCAGCTTATTTACGAGCGGGGAAGAGACCCAGTACTTC
TRBJ2-1,few,TRBV4-1,TRBD1,CASSHPGQGFGNEQFF,TGCGCCAGCAGCCACCCGGGACAGGGATTTGGCAATGAGCAGTTCTTC
TRBJ2-3,many,TRBV2,.,CAISGATGDSTDTQYF,TGTGCCATCTCCGGGGCGACCGGCGATAGCACAGATACGCAGTATTTT
TRBJ2-7,many,TRBV6-1,TRBD1,CASRRTGGDEQYF,TGTGCCAGCAGAAGGACAGGGGGCGATGAGCAGTACTTC
TRBJ1-6,many,TRBV18,.,CASSLTGTQNSPLHF,TGTGCCAGCTCACTAACCGGGACGCAAAATTCACCCCTCCACTTT
TRBJ1-2,many,TRBV7-2,.,CASSRSGTQHGYTF,TGTGCCAGCAGCCGGTCCGGGACACAGCATGGCTACACCTTC
TRBJ2-7,many,TRBV7-9,TRBD2,CASSLRPSGDYEQYF,TGTGCCAGCAGCTTAAGGCCTAGCGGGGACTACGAGCAGTACTTC
TRBJ2-7,many,TRBV29-1,TRBD1,CSVDGPTGSSYEQYF,TGCAGCGTTGACGGGCCGACAGGGAGCTCCTACGAGCAGTACTTC
TRBJ2-3,many,TRBV12-3/TRBV12-4,TRBD1,CASSGDRGTQYF,TGTGCCAGCAGTGGGGACAGGGGTACGCAGTATTTT
TRBJ2-7,.,TRBV12-3/TRBV12-4,.,CASSSITGTVPPSEQYF,TGTGCCAGCAGCTCAATTACCGGAACAGTCCCCCCTAGTGAGCAGTACTTC
TRBJ2-1,many,TRBV20-1,.,CSAWTRNEQFF,TGCAGTGCGTGGACACGCAATGAGCAGTTCTTC
TRBJ2-2,many,TRBV4-3,.,CASSQERTTWWELFF,TGCGCCAGCAGCCAAGAACGCACTACTTGGTGGGAGCTGTTTTTT
TRBJ2-7,many,TRBV20-1,TRBD1,CSTSGTGGLHSYEQYF,TGCAGTACCTCCGGGACAGGGGGGCTACACTCCTACGAGCAGTACTTC